Here is one T cell receptor beta chain with its context. The data derive from a study of blood T cell repertoires in COVID-19. Study-wide background: Donors in the United States, Italy and Spain gave samples during acute or convalescent COVID-19.

Some clones are missing from TCRdb's copy, which holds only in-frame ones; the method was immunoSEQ multiplex PCR. The table shows 30,000 or so clones, with around 73% occurring only once. Looked up from germline, CDR1 is SEHNR and CDR2 is FQNEAQ (reference sequence). The CDR3 is 15 residues long. Trimming shortened V by 5 bases and J by 1 base, and 14 bases separated the two germline ends. Sequencing was carried out using peripheral blood. This chain connects TRBV7-9 to TRBJ2-5, with a weak D call TRBD2 (7 bases). The receptor was derived from a man aged 80 or over with acute or convalescent COVID-19. In DNA form, the CDR3 reads TGTGCCAGCAGCATACCTAGGGGGGGCCAAGAGACCCAGTACTTC. It codes for CASSIPRGGQETQYF. The full variable domain, in which reference TRBV7-9 and TRBJ2-5 provide the parts outside the CDR3, is DTGVSQNPRHKITKRGQNVTFRCDPISEHNRLYWYRQTLGQGPEFLTYFQNEAQLEKSRLLSDRFSAERPKGSFSTLEIQRTEQGDSAMYLCASSIPRGGQETQYFGPGTRLLVL.